Listed below are T cell receptor beta chains from one sample, sequenced in a study of regulatory T cells in long-lasting Graves disease. TCRdb fed the multiplex PCR reads into MiXCR, producing one record per CDR3 protein. The sample consists of 300,000 to 400,000 distinct CDR3 sequences, around a sixth of them appearing once. The source material was peripheral blood mononuclear cells (PBMCs), sampled at new diagnosis, from a patient treated with antithyroid drugs. The receptors originated from a female donor with Graves disease. Both conserved end residues are part of each CDR3. Fields, in order: J gene, V gene, CDR3 length, CDR3 protein.

TRBJ2-7,TRBV18,15,CASSPPAGGAYEQYF
TRBJ1-2,TRBV15,15,CATSRASQGVYGYTF
.,TRBV12-3/TRBV12-4,12,CASSRVGVEQFF
TRBJ1-6,TRBV7-2,14,CASSLGGGKSPLHF
TRBJ2-6,TRBV5-1,18,CASSSGRAGDSGANVLTF
TRBJ2-6,TRBV12-3/TRBV12-4,14,CASIGTSGANVLTF
TRBJ2-7,TRBV20-1,15,CSARDWAGGNYEQYF
TRBJ2-1,TRBV20-1,12,CSARLAGGPQFF
TRBJ2-3,TRBV3-1,16,CASSRRDRGRTDTQYF
TRBJ1-2,TRBV7-9,13,CASSLNEAWGYTF
TRBJ1-4,TRBV18,12,CASSFRYEKLFF
TRBJ2-1,TRBV12-5,15,CASGPGTAYTYEQFF
TRBJ2-1,TRBV7-9,11,CASSLRLEQFF
TRBJ2-3,TRBV28,14,CASSLTSGGGTQYF
TRBJ2-3,TRBV2,15,CASRASSGSTDTQYF
TRBJ1-2,TRBV5-5,14,CASSFPRGDYGYTF
TRBJ2-6,TRBV6-1,14,CASSSYSGANVLTF
TRBJ2-5,TRBV5-5,15,CASSSTGIVMETQYF
TRBJ1-5,TRBV18,13,CASSLEGGEPQHF
TRBJ1-1,TRBV5-1,14,CASSYRGLGTEAFF
TRBJ1-2,TRBV12-3/TRBV12-4,11,CASSLWDDYTF
TRBJ2-5,TRBV10-3,19,CAISDSPNTGRMGRETQYF
TRBJ2-7,TRBV7-9,14,CASSLNGGAGEQYF
TRBJ2-3,TRBV6-1,16,CASRARRQGVTDTQYF
TRBJ1-5,TRBV12-3/TRBV12-4,13,CASTPERAQPQHF